The 10 T cell receptor beta chains below all came from one sample that was sequenced in a study of technical replicates of blood from a handful of donors. Profiling relied on immunoSEQ multiplex PCR, and the TCRdb table lists in-frame clones only, not all of them. The sample holds under 80,000 clones, more than 90% seen once. Sequences were obtained from T cells isolated from PBMCs. These receptors were taken from a human donor in good health. Some clones in this sample may be carry-over from other donors' samples.

The chain employs TRBV6-6 and TRBJ2-5; D perhaps matches TRBD2 (6 bases). The CDR3 has 12 amino acids. CDR1 and CDR2 from the germline V gene are MNHNY and SVGAGI (reference sequence). V shed 5 bases and J shed 4 bases, with 8 bases lying between them. The CDR3 DNA sequence: TGTGCCAGCAGTGGGAGGAGAGAGACCCAGTACTTC. This translates into CASSGRRETQYF.

This clone was counted once. This chain connects TRBV7-9 to TRBJ1-2, with 9 bases that match TRBD1. J lost 6 bases, V lost 5 bases, and 4 bases had no gene match. The length of the CDR3 is 13 residues. Germline CDR1 reads SEHNR; CDR2 reads FQNEAQ (reference sequence). The CDR3 spells CASSTGGANGYTF. The CDR3 nucleotides are TGTGCCAGCAGCACAGGGGGCGCGAATGGCTACACCTTC. Full variable domain (missing parts from reference TRBV7-9 and TRBJ1-2): DTGVSQNPRHKITKRGQNVTFRCDPISEHNRLYWYRQTLGQGPEFLTYFQNEAQLEKSRLLSDRFSAERPKGSFSTLEIQRTEQGDSAMYLCASSTGGANGYTFGSGTRLTVV.

With respect to this clone: A read error may produce the germline difference seen at one junction end. The chain employs TRBV7-2 and TRBJ2-2, with a weak D call TRBD1 (6 bases). Germline lookup yields CDR1 SGHTA and CDR2 FQGNSA. CDR3 length: 15 residues. The CDR3 bases are TGTGCCAGCAGCTTGAATCCAGGGGCTACCGGGGAGCTGGTTTTT. This translates into CASSLNPGATGELVF.

V usage is TRBV6-5 and J usage is TRBJ1-2; 7 bases match TRBD1. V lost 6 bases and J lost 7; bases outside the gene matches: 11. Germline V gives CDR1 MNHEY, CDR2 SVGAGI. This CDR3 has 14 amino acids. This CDR3 reads CASRNRGEASGYTF. The DNA for the CDR3 is TGTGCCAGCAGAAACAGGGGAGAGGCGAGTGGCTACACCTTC.

This chain links TRBV27 with TRBJ2-7; tentative D call: TRBD1 (6 bases). This CDR3 has 15 amino acids. Trimming left V 4 bases short and J 3 bases short, with 16 bases between. Germline V lookup: CDR1 MNHEY, CDR2 SMNVEV (reference sequence). CDR3: CASSYRDPGYYEQYF. CDR3 DNA: TGTGCCAGCAGTTACAGGGACCCGGGCTACTACGAGCAGTACTTC.

The V gene is TRBV4-3, the J gene TRBJ1-2; D unresolved. Trimming cost V 2 bases and J 5 bases, with 18 bases left between them. This CDR3 comprises 16 residues. Germline V lookup: CDR1 LGHNA, CDR2 YSLEER. As DNA, the CDR3 is TGCGCCAGCAGCCAACTCAGAGGGAGTCCCATTTATGGCTACACCTTC. Protein product: CASSQLRGSPIYGYTF.

The sample holds a few counts of this clone. The CDR3 DNA reads TGTGCCAGCAGTTACTCGACTAGATTAGCCCCGGCTACGCAGTATTTT. Amino acids: CASSYSTRLAPATQYF. The gene calls are TRBV6-5 and TRBJ2-3, with D possibly TRBD2 on 6 matching bases. The CDR3 extends over 16 amino acids. Trimming shortened V by 0 bases and J by 8 bases, and 18 bases separated the two germline ends. Germline CDR1 MNHEY, CDR2 SVGAGI.

The chain joins TRBV10-2 to TRBJ1-4; D unclear. V was trimmed by 6 bases and J by 4 bases, leaving 3 bases between them. There are 11 residues in the CDR3. In germline, CDR1 is WSHSY, CDR2 SAAADI. The CDR3, as DNA: TGCGCCAGCAGCAATAATGAAAAACTGTTTTTT. Amino acids: CASSNNEKLFF.

The chain links TRBV28 to TRBJ1-4; D is unclear. The germline V gene has CDR1 MDHEN and CDR2 SYDVKM. The CDR3 is 15 residues long. V was shortened by 1 base and J by 6 bases, with 12 bases between the two germline ends. The chain's CDR3 is CASSLLAELDEKLFF. The CDR3 nucleotides are TGTGCCAGCAGTTTATTAGCCGAGTTGGATGAAAAACTGTTTTTT.

This chain connects TRBV6-5 to TRBJ2-7; tentatively, D is TRBD2 (5 bases). The V end lost 6 bases, the J end lost 2 bases, and 14 bases lay between the germline ends. The CDR3 is 14 amino acids. CDR1 is MNHEY, CDR2 SVGAGI, per germline. The CDR3 DNA is TGTGCCAGCAGCGGATGGACTTCAGCCTACGAGCAGTACTTC. It specifies CASSGWTSAYEQYF.